This T cell receptor beta chain came from a study of OX40 agonist ivuxolimab in advanced cancers. Overall study results and limits: Normalized T-cell clonal expansion was also low in a subset of nonresponders. No determination was made of the antigen specificity of the expanded peripheral T cells.

As for this clone: Its target is not known.

CDR1 SNHLY and CDR2 FYNNEI come from the germline V gene. Trimming took 10 bases from V and 7 from J, leaving 14 bases between them. The CDR3 has 13 amino acids. Clones were read by immunoSEQ multiplex PCR, and TCRdb kept only the in-frame ones, dropping some. In the table there are roughly 60,000 clones, around four fifths of which are singletons. Individuals having autoimmune disease history or systemic immunosuppression were not enrolled. The clonotype was recovered from an adult with an advanced solid tumor such as melanoma, head and neck, liver or kidney cancer. Sample: CD4+ or CD8+ T cells sorted from blood, taken in a trial of the OX40 agonist ivuxolimab. The chain is built from TRBV2 and TRBJ1-6; D uncertain. In nucleotides, the CDR3 is TGTGCCACCATAGAGTCGAGGAATTCACCCCTCCACTTT. Residues: CATIESRNSPLHF.